What follows is one T cell receptor beta chain and its context. Its antigen is still unknown. This table comes from immunoSEQ multiplex PCR, and its TCRdb copy is limited to in-frame clones, with some not included. The data contain approximately 65,000 clones, 60% to 85% of them singletons. The sample originates from a study of radiation and T cells in renal cell carcinoma. The study's findings and limits: Top tumor clonotypes rose in blood 2 weeks post-radiation, then contracted. Pretreatment tumor biopsies were lacking, so baseline clonotypes are unknown.

Stated time point: blood 4 weeks post-SBRT, at nephrectomy. The treatment denotes: 15 Gy SBRT to primary tumor, nephrectomy 4 weeks later. Nephrectomy followed 15 Gy stereotactic body radiation by 4 weeks. Germline V CDR1 and CDR2: SGHRS, YFSETQ. The CDR3 is 15 amino acids. Losses at the gene ends were 0 bases for V and 3 bases for J; bases not matched to a gene: 4. This clonotype was obtained from a man aged 55-75 years with renal cell carcinoma. The starting material was blood, obtained from a patient whose treatment included radiotherapy and nephrectomy. The chain employs TRBV5-1 and TRBJ2-7, with 9 bases lining up with TRBD2. CDR3 DNA: TGCGCCAGCAGCTTGGCAGCGGGGGGAGTCTACGAGCAGTACTTC. This gives the protein CASSLAAGGVYEQYF.